These 23 T cell receptor beta chains were sequenced from one sample in a study of spatial heterogeneity in lung cancer. Regarding time point: sample taken at primary tumor resection. Material for sequencing was whole RNA from tumor, nontumor lung or frozen PBMC, left unsorted. Each CDR3 protein gets one entry after TCRdb re-called the 5' RACE reads with MiXCR. Of roughly 48,000 distinct CDR3 sequences in the sample, 5.3% were seen once. Specimen: PBMCs, collected at surgery. Receptors were obtained from a male donor with early-stage non-small cell lung cancer.

The chain is built from TRBV6-6 and TRBJ2-5; D not certain. Trimming took off 7 bases at V and 2 bases at J, with 14 bases between the two ends. The CDR3 runs to 14 residues. From germline, CDR1 is MNHNY and CDR2 SVGAGI (reference sequence). The CDR3 bases are TGTGCCAGCAAGAAACCAGGCACGCAAGAGACCCAGTACTTC. It translates to CASKKPGTQETQYF.

This clonotype occurred many times. The chain employs TRBV5-1 and TRBJ1-1; D is unresolved. V lost 2 bases, J lost 4 bases, and 9 bases lay in between. The CDR3 contains 13 residues. The V gene's germline CDR1 is SGHRS and CDR2 YFSETQ. Here the CDR3 DNA reads TGCGCCAGCAGCTTATCCCCGGGCACTGAAGCTTTCTTT. It encodes CASSLSPGTEAFF.

The table lists this clonotype with many counts. J is TRBJ2-1 and V is TRBV5-6; 10 bases agree with TRBD1. Trimming cost V 3 bases and J 2 bases; bases outside gene matches: 2. The germline V gene has CDR1 SGHDT and CDR2 YYEEEE. The CDR3 runs to 15 residues. The CDR3 loop is CASSYGQGAYNEQFF. The CDR3 nucleotides read TGTGCCAGCAGCTACGGACAGGGGGCCTACAATGAGCAGTTCTTC.

This clonotype was observed at least ten times. This chain links TRBV3-1 with TRBJ2-4, with D perhaps being TRBD1 or TRBD2 (5 bases each). The V end lost 4 bases, the J end lost 8 bases, and 18 bases lay between the germline ends. Germline loops: CDR1 LGHDT, CDR2 YNNKEL (reference sequence). CDR3 length equals 15 residues. The CDR3, as DNA: TGTGCCAGCAGCCCGAGGAGGCTAGGGGTGGACATTCAGTACTTC. Encoded protein: CASSPRRLGVDIQYF. Complete variable domain (other parts from reference TRBV3-1 and TRBJ2-4): DTAVSQTPKYLVTQMGNDKSIKCEQNLGHDTMYWYKQDSKKFLKIMFSYNNKELIINETVPNRFSPKSPDKAHLNLHINSLELGDSAVYFCASSPRRLGVDIQYFGAGTRLSVL.

Many counts were recorded for this clonotype. The J gene is TRBJ1-2, the V gene TRBV4-3, with no clear D. The germline V gene has CDR1 LGHNA and CDR2 YSLEER. Trimming removed 4 bases at V and 1 base at J, with 7 bases between. The CDR3 runs to 13 residues. The CDR3 here is CASSPGSNYGYTF. The CDR3 bases are TGCGCCAGCAGCCCCGGCAGTAACTATGGCTACACCTTC.

This clonotype occurred many times. V usage is TRBV27 and J usage is TRBJ2-2; a weak D match, TRBD2 (5 bases). The V gene's germline CDR1 is MNHEY and CDR2 SMNVEV (reference sequence). This CDR3 has 14 amino acids. The V end was cut by 5 bases, the J end by 5 bases, with 12 bases between. The CDR3 sequence: CASSGIGRTGELFF. The CDR3 bases are TGTGCCAGCAGTGGGATAGGGAGAACCGGGGAGCTGTTTTTT.

Many counts were recorded for this clonotype. This CDR3 is missing its conserved last phenylalanine or tryptophan, likely due to a read error. The limits of the CDR3 on the DNA are not certain, so only TCRdb's listed CDR3 is given. The chain recombines TRBV7-2 with TRBJ2-1; the table gives TRBD2 as D, unverified against the DNA. From germline, CDR1 is SGHTA and CDR2 FQGNSA. A total of 12 residues make up the CDR3, ends included. The CDR3 region is CASSHGRGTITV.

This clonotype was found many times. The rearrangement uses TRBV19 and TRBJ2-1, with D possibly matching TRBD2 (5 bases). Trimming shortened V by 6 bases and J by 0 bases, and 15 bases separated the two germline ends. This CDR3 comprises 16 residues. Germline lookup yields CDR1 LNHDA and CDR2 SQIVND (reference sequence). The CDR3 reads CASSYRSGSSYNEQFF. CDR3 sequence (DNA): TGTGCCAGTAGCTATCGGAGCGGAAGCTCCTACAATGAGCAGTTCTTC.

This clonotype appeared many times. CDR3 DNA: TGCAGTGCCCAGGGGACAGCTTCGTATGGCTACACCTTC. The encoded protein is CSAQGTASYGYTF. The J gene is TRBJ1-2, the V gene TRBV20-1; 7 bases line up with TRBD1. The J segment lost 5 bases and the V segment lost 6 bases, leaving 9 bases of the junction unmatched. The CDR3 is made up of 13 amino acids. Germline V gene sequence: CDR1 DFQATT, CDR2 SNEGSKA (reference sequence).

Remarks on this clonotype: A much bigger clone sits one base away, suggesting this may be a read error. CDR3 nucleotides: TGTGCCAGCAGTAGGGGACAGGGTGGAAAAGAGACCCAGTACTTC. Residues: CASSRGQGGKETQYF. This sequence joins TRBV2 and TRBJ2-5; 9 bases map to TRBD1. CDR1 is SNHLY, CDR2 FYNNEI, per germline. This CDR3 comprises 15 residues. V dropped 5 bases and J dropped 3; count of bases not matched to a gene: 7.

Ten or more counts support this clonotype. The chain has TRBV5-1 and TRBJ2-3, with D perhaps TRBD2 (5 bases). This CDR3 comprises 14 residues. The V and J ends lost 5 bases and 3 bases respectively, with 13 bases between them. CDR1 is SGHRS, CDR2 YFSETQ, per germline. The CDR3 nucleotides read TGCGCCAGCAGGAGAGCGGCCCTAACAGATACGCAGTATTTT. It yields the protein CASRRAALTDTQYF.

This clonotype was detected ten times or more. The chain combines TRBV6-5 with TRBJ1-3; 8 bases agree with TRBD1. The CDR3 runs 14 residues. The germline CDR1 and CDR2 sequences are MNHEY and SVGAGI. With V trimmed by 5 bases and J by 2 bases, 2 bases remained unmatched. Here the CDR3 reads CASSPGQAGNTIYF. Here the CDR3 DNA reads TGTGCCAGCAGTCCGGGACAGGCTGGAAACACCATATATTTT.

This clonotype was counted at least ten times. The J gene is TRBJ2-1, the V gene TRBV3-1; 9 nucleotides agree with TRBD1. V dropped 1 base and J dropped 10; count of bases not matched to a gene: 5. Germline V gene lookup returns CDR1 LGHDT and CDR2 YNNKEL (reference sequence). The CDR3 runs 14 residues. The CDR3 loop reads CASSQGTGVREQFF. DNA for the CDR3: TGTGCCAGCAGCCAAGGGACAGGGGTTCGAGAGCAGTTCTTC.

Only a few counts were recorded for this clonotype. The chain is built from TRBV28 and TRBJ2-2; D is uncertain. Germline-derived CDR1 and CDR2 are MDHEN and SYDVKM. The V gene lost 7 bases and the J gene lost 3 bases, with 27 bases spanning the gap. This CDR3 is 19 amino acids long. In DNA form, the CDR3 reads TGTGCCAGCACCCCGTCCGGGCCCGGCATGATAGGGCACACCGGGGAGCTGTTTTTT. Its protein product is CASTPSGPGMIGHTGELFF.

This clonotype appeared many times. This chain joins TRBV10-3 and TRBJ1-2; D unresolved. Germline V gene sequence: CDR1 ENHRY, CDR2 SYGVKD. The V end was cut by 10 bases, the J end by 4 bases, with 13 bases between. The CDR3 length is 12 residues. The CDR3 loop reads CATRREPYGYTF. As DNA, the CDR3 is TGTGCCACCAGGCGGGAGCCCTATGGCTACACCTTC.

Ten or more counts support this clonotype. In nucleotides, the CDR3 is TGCGCCAGCAGCTTGGGGGGTTTAACTAATGAAAAACTGTTTTTT. Translating it yields CASSLGGLTNEKLFF. V usage is TRBV5-1 and J usage is TRBJ1-4, with D unresolved. The CDR3 loop spans 15 amino acids. Trimming took 0 bases from V and 1 from J, leaving 7 bases between them. In germline, CDR1 is SGHRS, CDR2 YFSETQ. Combining the CDR3 with reference TRBV5-1 and TRBJ1-4 gives the whole variable domain KAGVTQTPRYLIKTRGQQVTLSCSPISGHRSVSWYQQTPGQGLQFLFEYFSETQRNKGNFPGRFSGRQFSNSRSEMNVSTLELGDSALYLCASSLGGLTNEKLFFGSGTQLSVL.

This clonotype was counted many times. The chain carries TRBV2 and TRBJ2-7, with TRBD2 matching over 11 bases. With 6 bases clipped from V and 6 bases from J, the junction kept 4 bases outside the gene matches. CDR1 and CDR2 (germline): SNHLY, FYNNEI. This CDR3 is 13 amino acids long. The chain's CDR3 is CASRLAGGAEQYF. The CDR3 region has the DNA TGTGCCAGCAGGCTAGCGGGAGGCGCCGAGCAGTACTTC.

This clonotype appeared a few times. The chain recombines TRBV20-1 with TRBJ2-7, with 8 bases lining up with TRBD2. The length of the CDR3 is 15 residues. The V gene end was trimmed by 5 bases and the J gene end by 5 bases; junction bases not matched to a gene: 14. Germline V CDR1 and CDR2: DFQATT, SNEGSKA (reference sequence). The CDR3 sequence is CSAGSGRGANNEQYF. Written as DNA, the CDR3 is TGCAGTGCTGGGAGCGGGCGGGGGGCAAATAACGAGCAGTACTTC.

This clonotype was found a few times. The chain carries TRBV3-1 and TRBJ2-4; TRBD1 matches at 7 bases. The CDR3 is 17 amino acids. CDR1 is LGHDT and CDR2 is YNNKEL in the germline V gene (reference sequence). J lost 8 bases, V lost 1 base, and 14 bases had no gene match. In DNA, the CDR3 is TGTGCCAGCAGCCAAGGGACAGGAGGTGTGGGTTTAGACATTCAGTACTTC. The encoded protein is CASSQGTGGVGLDIQYF. Full variable domain (rest looked up from reference TRBV3-1 and TRBJ2-4): DTAVSQTPKYLVTQMGNDKSIKCEQNLGHDTMYWYKQDSKKFLKIMFSYNNKELIINETVPNRFSPKSPDKAHLNLHINSLELGDSAVYFCASSQGTGGVGLDIQYFGAGTRLSVL.

This clonotype has at least ten counts. The chain uses TRBV19 and TRBJ2-1, with TRBD2 as a possible D gene (5 bases). Germline loops: CDR1 LNHDA, CDR2 SQIVND (reference sequence). The CDR3 consists of 16 residues. V gave up 6 bases and J gave up 2 bases, with 17 bases separating them. The CDR3 loop reads CASRTTRYGTYNEQFF. The DNA for the CDR3 is TGTGCCAGTAGAACCACTAGGTACGGCACCTACAATGAGCAGTTCTTC.

This clonotype was seen repeatedly, ten times or more. The chain carries TRBV20-1 and TRBJ2-3; 12 bases align to TRBD2. V dropped 5 bases and J dropped 3; count of bases not matched to a gene: 3. Germline values: CDR1 DFQATT, CDR2 SNEGSKA (reference sequence). CDR3 length: 14 amino acids. The CDR3 DNA is TGCAGTGCTGACGGACTAGCGGGAACAGATACGCAGTATTTT. It codes for CSADGLAGTDTQYF.

This clonotype was counted at least ten times. The CDR3 here is CSAETRVGELFF. The CDR3 DNA sequence: TGCAGTGCCGAGACTAGGGTCGGGGAGCTGTTTTTT. The rearrangement uses TRBV20-1 and TRBJ2-2; tentative D call: TRBD2 (6 bases). The germline CDR1 and CDR2 sequences are DFQATT and SNEGSKA (reference sequence). CDR3 length: 12 amino acids. Trimming removed 6 bases at V and 7 bases at J, with 12 bases between.

The CDR3 spells CSARDWTNEQFF. The CDR3 DNA sequence: TGCAGTGCTAGAGATTGGACTAATGAGCAGTTCTTC. The V and J genes are TRBV20-1 and TRBJ2-1, with a tentative D call TRBD2 (5 bases). The CDR3 has 12 amino acids. V gave up 0 bases and J gave up 7 bases, with 7 bases separating them. Germline values: CDR1 DFQATT, CDR2 SNEGSKA (reference sequence).